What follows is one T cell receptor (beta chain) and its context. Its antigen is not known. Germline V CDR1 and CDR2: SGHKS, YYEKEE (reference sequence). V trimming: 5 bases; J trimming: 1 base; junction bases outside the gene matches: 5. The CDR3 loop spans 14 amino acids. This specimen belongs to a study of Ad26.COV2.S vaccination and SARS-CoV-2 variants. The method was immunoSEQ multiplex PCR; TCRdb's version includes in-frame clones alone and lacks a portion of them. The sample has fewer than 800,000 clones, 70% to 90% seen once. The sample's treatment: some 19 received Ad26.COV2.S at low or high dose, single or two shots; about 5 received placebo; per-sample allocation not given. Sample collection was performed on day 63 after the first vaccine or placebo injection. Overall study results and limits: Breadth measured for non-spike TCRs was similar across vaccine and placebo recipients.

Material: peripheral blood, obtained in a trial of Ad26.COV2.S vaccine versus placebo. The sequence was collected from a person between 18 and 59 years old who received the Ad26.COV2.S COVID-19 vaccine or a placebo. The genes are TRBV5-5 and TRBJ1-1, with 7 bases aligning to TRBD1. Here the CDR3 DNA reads TGTGCCAGCAGTTTCACAGGGGAGAACACTGAAGCTTTCTTT. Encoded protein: CASSFTGENTEAFF. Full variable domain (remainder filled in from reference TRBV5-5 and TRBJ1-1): DAGVTQSPTHLIKTRGQQVTLRCSPISGHKSVSWYQQVLGQGPQFIFQYYEKEERGRGNFPDRFSARQFPNYSSELNVNALLLGDSALYLCASSFTGENTEAFFGQGTRLTVV.